This T cell receptor (beta chain) was observed in a study of response to subunit inactivated influenza vaccine. Study conclusions and caveats: Few additional T cells are recruited per seasonal influenza vaccination, authors suggested.

TCRdb re-derived calls from the RT-PCR reads in MiXCR, one entry per CDR3 protein. The sample yields hundreds of thousands of distinct CDR3 sequences, 15% to 19% seen once. V shed 3 bases and J 4 bases; nucleotides not matched to a gene: 7. CDR3 length: 15 residues. This clonotype was seen only a few times. The antigen remains undetermined. The chain joins TRBV12-3 or TRBV12-4 to TRBJ2-7; 9 bases fit TRBD2. The sample here was PBMCs from blood, taken 11 to 12 days after vaccination. This receptor was identified in a man aged 50 or older who received an inactivated influenza vaccine. CDR3 region: CASSFGAGGGYEQYF. The CDR3 DNA sequence: TGTGCCAGCAGTTTTGGAGCGGGAGGAGGGTACGAGCAGTACTTC.